The T cell receptor beta chain under discussion was sequenced for a study of chemoradiotherapy in HPV16-positive cancers. Overall study: Functional T-cell assays on a couple of HPV16-positive patients' cells defined candidate HPV-specific clones and common TCR motifs. The study's findings and limits: Functional assays defining HPV-specific T cells used only a couple of HPV16-positive patients. For HPV16-positive patients, expanding HPV-responsive T cells associated with longer recurrence-free survival.

V shed 5 bases and J 6 bases; nucleotides not matched to a gene: 9. This CDR3 has 16 amino acids. The germline gives CDR1 MNHEY, CDR2 SMNVEV (reference sequence). Worth noting for this clone: What it recognizes is unknown.

The protocol was immunoSEQ multiplex PCR, while the TCRdb copy is restricted to in-frame clones and leaves out a portion. In the table there are 55,000 to 85,000 clones, roughly 90% of which are singletons. Repertoires were sampled repeatedly during chemoradiotherapy. This clonotype was sampled from a human donor with HPV-associated anogenital cancer. The J gene is TRBJ2-1, the V gene TRBV27; 11 bases match TRBD2. The specimen comprised blood, sampled from a patient who underwent chemoradiotherapy. The CDR3 sequence: CASSQLGLAESNEQFF. CDR3 in DNA: TGTGCCAGCAGTCAACTGGGACTAGCGGAAAGCAATGAGCAGTTCTTC.